Given below is one T cell receptor beta chain in context. What this receptor recognizes is not known. No much larger clone exists at a distance of one base, and base qualities are not known. The data were taken from a study of technical replicates of blood from a handful of donors (dated by TCRdb to 2017 to 2019). Libraries were made using the immunoSEQ multiplex PCR assay. TCRdb re-hosts the immuneACCESS table, in-frame sequences only. Its copies lack some clones; in the studies checked, an unresolved V gene accounts for under half of them, and the cause for the rest is not known. For this sample the table gives around 29,000 clones, of which 85% to 95% were detected only once. The top ten constitute approximately 4% of the sample. The germline V gene supplies CDR1 SGHRS and CDR2 YFSETQ. Including cysteine and phenylalanine, the CDR3 has 15 amino acids. CDR3 DNA is the only sequence kept; it has 45 bases, read in frame from the first base. V sheds 0 bases and J sheds 4 bases, leaving 10 bases between their ends.

The source material was PBMCs. The sequence came from a human donor in good health. Some clones in this sample may be carry-over from other donors' samples. The rearranged chain carries TRBV5-1 and TRBJ2-2; the D segment could be TRBD2, given 6 matching bases. DNA sequence: TGCGCCAGCAGCTTGGTCGCGGGAAGCACCGGGGAGCTGTTTTTT. Its amino acids are CASSLVAGSTGELFF. Here the CDR3 is joined to the reference TRBV5-1 and TRBJ2-2 genes, and the full variable domain is: KAGVTQTPRYLIKTRGQQVTLSCSPISGHRSVSWYQQTPGQGLQFLFEYFSETQRNKGNFPGRFSGRQFSNSRSEMNVSTLELGDSALYLCASSLVAGSTGELFFGEGSRLTVL.